This T cell receptor (beta chain) was identified during a study of T cells in localized non-small cell lung cancer. The germline V and J ends were trimmed by 4 bases and 1 base, with 9 bases remaining between them. The CDR3 is 14 amino acids. The germline V gene encodes CDR1 SGHNT and CDR2 YYREEE (reference sequence). Details on this clone: Its target is not known.

Clones were read by immunoSEQ multiplex PCR, and TCRdb kept only the in-frame ones, dropping some. Among under 40,000 clones listed, about 85% were seen once. Study-level points and caveats: Analysis by sequencing included only one tumor region, so heterogeneity remains possible. Among the top 100 tumor clones, a median around 62 appeared in adjacent lung.

The sample here was peripheral blood mononuclear cells, taken before any cancer treatment. The TCR comes from a man aged 40 to 70 with stage III lung adenocarcinoma. The chain uses TRBV5-4 and TRBJ2-4, with unresolved D. CDR3 amino acids: CASSQVAAKNIQYF. The CDR3 region has the DNA TGTGCCAGCAGCCAAGTGGCGGCCAAAAACATTCAGTACTTC.